This record covers a single T cell receptor (beta chain). The antigen this receptor binds is unknown. Base qualities are not at hand, and no much larger clone is one base apart. Library method: 5' RACE. For sequencing, an Illumina HiSeq 2500 was employed. The second PCR ran for roughly 7 to 12 cycles and used a J-beta primer mix along with a sample-barcoded 5' primer. A unique molecular identifier was introduced onto each TCR beta cDNA molecule by a template-switch 5' adaptor carrying 12 random nucleotides. Each sample yielded at least 2.5 million CDR3-containing paired-end reads. The Mint cDNA synthesis kit, primed by a TRBC-specific oligonucleotide, was used to synthesize first-strand cDNA from all RNA. Following uracil-DNA glycosylase treatment, all cDNA underwent a first 18-cycle PCR with the universal primers M1SS and BC2_uni_R. Per the original workflow: For normalization, 1 million high-quality reads, each with a distinct molecular identifier, were randomly selected from each sample. Instead of being binned into consensus sequences, reads with shared molecular identifiers were discarded. MiTCR, with a Q25 quality threshold and the strictest error-elimination algorithm, was used for CDR3 identification, clonotype clustering and error correction. A nonparametric unseen species model using Euler transformation provided a lower-bound estimate of total TCR beta diversity. In TCRdb, the public reads were trimmed at Q25 with fastp and aligned with MiXCR, with productive beta chains retained. Records with the same CDR3 protein are collapsed into one entry carrying the most frequent genes and DNA. These V and J calls originate from TCRdb's pipeline instead of the authors' own analysis. The sample includes 750,000 to 950,000 distinct CDR3 sequences, with 20% to 30% observed a single time. About 2.9% of the sample belongs to the ten largest clones.

The data were taken from a study of blood T cells in healthy people across ages (dated by TCRdb to between 2014 and 2016). For the study in its entirety: In model experiments, template switching captured about one uniquely barcoded TCR beta cDNA molecule for every two T cells. The study analyzed two additional independent replicas of 1 million unique cDNA reads from the same blood draw for two donors, one aged 18 to 30 and one aged 80 or older. To track age-related changes in TCR beta repertoire diversity, the study relied on deep sequencing normalized with unique cDNA molecular identifiers. The donors were divided into four age groups: young (average around 15 years), middle-aged (about 40), aged (approximately 62) and long-lived (roughly 86). The research as a whole found: The long-lived group showed more naive CD4+ T cells, fewer expanded clones and increased TCR diversity than the aged group, suggesting age selection. Observed TCR beta diversity per million T cells fell roughly linearly with age, and a significant reduction was already apparent by age roughly 41. Because donor CMV infection status was unknown, age-related changes in expanded clonotypes were potentially confounded. Bulk unsorted PBMC profiling prevented conclusive comparison of naive and antigen-experienced compartments. The percentage of naive T cells measured by flow cytometry correlated strongly with observed TCR beta diversity. Estimates of total diversity from one million sequenced T cells were regarded as lower bounds and underestimates.

Trimming leaves V shorter by 6 bases and J shorter by 5 bases, with the junction holding 8 bases beyond the gene matches. CDR1 is given as SGHAT and CDR2 as FQDESV, both from the germline V gene (reference sequence). The CDR3 starts with the cysteine, ends with the phenylalanine, and has 15 residues. Here the CDR3 DNA is all that survives: 45 bases in frame from base 1. Donors were about 36 systemically healthy Caucasian individuals from Russia aged roughly 6 to 90 years. Each donor gave around 9 milliliters of peripheral blood, collected into EDTA-treated Vacutainer tubes. Ficoll-Paque density-gradient centrifugation was used to isolate PBMCs, with at least 7 million obtained per sample. Total RNA was extracted from PBMCs with Trizol reagent, with at least 6 micrograms obtained per sample. For every donor, an aliquot of PBMCs went through flow cytometry to measure the percentages of naive CD45RAhigh/CD27high T cells.

This same sample was also part of a study on T cells of mothers and their children. Per the second study: Nine systemically healthy Caucasian individuals served as donors, namely three mothers together with their six children. cDNA synthesis used all of the extracted RNA, with 1.5 ug of RNA in each 15 ul reaction. In the second PCR, the M1S primer introduced both the sample barcodes and 2-4 random nucleotides. Over 9.5 million TCR beta CDR3 reads were obtained for each mother, and 2.5 million to 3 million reads were obtained for each child. In both related and unrelated pairs, thymic selection shapes the output of TCR recombination in a similar way, with inherited differences having only a minor effect. Normalized repertoire overlap was always slightly but never significantly higher in related than unrelated mother-child pairs. With a sensitivity of approximately 100 clones per million clonotypes, no persistent microchimeric T cell clones were detected. To look for features that set related mother-child pairs apart from unrelated individuals, the researchers ran deep NGS to compare the TCR beta repertoires of mothers and children. Mothers averaged roughly 40 +/- 4 years of age and children averaged about 10 +/- 4 years. After adapter ligation with NEBNext reagents, the libraries were sequenced on Illumina HiSeq 2000 with 100+100 nt paired-end reads. To prevent cross-contamination, the mother and child libraries were prepared a month apart and were sequenced in separate runs. For each donor, somewhere between roughly 450,000 and 2,000,000 distinct TCR beta clonotypes were identified. Naive TCR beta clonotypes were estimated from low-frequency clonotypes matched to each donor's FACS-determined naive share, without sorting.

Material for sequencing was blood. The origin of this receptor is a boy between 10 and 17 years old in good health. The sequence links TRBV11-1 to TRBJ2-5, and TRBD2 matches 11 of the central bases. CDR3 protein: CASRQISGGAETQYF. The sequenced DNA: TGTGCCAGCAGGCAGATTAGCGGGGGGGCGGAGACCCAGTACTTC.